These 20 T cell receptor beta chains came from one sample sequenced in a study of TIL therapy for anti-PD-1-resistant metastatic lung cancer. This was the immunoSEQ v3 assay. Assay: immunoSEQ multiplex PCR; the TCRdb copy retains only in-frame clones and omits some. Among more than 20,000 clones, 63% were seen once, and the ten largest hold about 15%. Time point of the sample: pre-treatment sample, taken before nivolumab and TIL therapy. Pleural nodules or supraclavicular lymph nodes made up most of the excised metastases sampled. Here the sequenced sample was tumor tissue, taken at baseline. These receptors were collected from a woman aged 30 to 85 with non-small cell lung cancer.

The sample holds a few counts of this clone. V usage is TRBV30 and J usage is TRBJ1-4; unclear D gene. Trimming left V 2 bases short and J 8 bases short, with 6 bases between. The CDR3 is 11 residues long. The germline gives CDR1 GTSNPN, CDR2 SVGIG (reference sequence). The chain's CDR3 is CAWSFQEKLFF. The CDR3 bases are TGTGCCTGGAGTTTCCAGGAAAAACTGTTTTTT.

This clone was seen more than once but under ten times. This chain joins TRBV5-4 and TRBJ1-4, with D perhaps matching TRBD1 (6 bases). The germline gives CDR1 SGHNT, CDR2 YYREEE (reference sequence). The ends were cut back, 4 bases at V and 8 bases at J, with 18 bases in the middle. This CDR3 is 15 amino acids long. The CDR3 spells CASSTLQGTEEKLFF. The CDR3 DNA reads as TGTGCCAGCAGCACCCTACAGGGTACGGAGGAAAAACTGTTTTTT.

The chain links TRBV2 to TRBJ2-7; 10 bases align to TRBD2. The CDR3 has 15 residues. Germline-derived CDR1 and CDR2 are SNHLY and FYNNEI. Trimming removed 6 bases from V and 7 bases from J; junction bases left unmatched: 12. The CDR3 DNA reads TGTGCCAGCAGGAACCTAGCGGGAGTAGGGGGAGAGCAGTACTTC. It yields the protein CASRNLAGVGGEQYF.

The rearrangement uses TRBV7-2 and TRBJ2-1; weak D call: TRBD2 (6 bases). The CDR3 is made up of 15 amino acids. Deletions cut 0 bases from V and 6 bases from J, with 12 bases between. Germline V lookup: CDR1 SGHTA, CDR2 FQGNSA. The CDR3 region is CASSLASLGGNEQFF. The CDR3 DNA follows: TGTGCCAGCAGCTTAGCGAGTTTGGGGGGCAATGAGCAGTTCTTC.

The rearrangement uses TRBV10-3 and TRBJ2-3; D call uncertain. The V and J ends lost 9 bases and 6 bases respectively, with 13 bases between them. The germline V gene has CDR1 ENHRY and CDR2 SYGVKD. The length of the CDR3 is 12 residues. The chain's CDR3 is CAMGATDDTQYF. DNA of the CDR3: TGTGCCATGGGTGCCACCGACGATACGCAGTATTTT.

The J gene is TRBJ1-5, the V gene TRBV19; 7 nucleotides align to TRBD1. Per the germline V gene, CDR1 is LNHDA and CDR2 is SQIVND (reference sequence). The CDR3 extends over 16 amino acids. The V and J ends lost 5 bases and 2 bases, in that order; junction bases with no gene match: 9. CDR3 amino acids: CASSHYRGNGNQPQHF. The CDR3, as DNA: TGTGCCAGTAGTCACTACAGGGGAAATGGCAATCAGCCCCAGCATTTT.

The rearrangement links TRBV7-2 to TRBJ1-5; 8 bases align to TRBD1. CDR3 length: 15 amino acids. The germline gives CDR1 SGHTA, CDR2 FQGNSA. Trimming at V came to 6 bases and at J to 11 bases, leaving 15 bases not matched to a gene. The CDR3 DNA follows: TGTGCCAGCAGTCAATGGCACGGACAGGGTTTGGCCCAGCATTTT. It specifies CASSQWHGQGLAQHF.

V usage is TRBV5-1 and J usage is TRBJ2-5, with TRBD2 matching 15 bases. The CDR3 totals 17 residues. V dropped 0 bases and J dropped 4; count of bases not matched to a gene: 4. CDR1 is SGHRS, CDR2 YFSETQ, per germline. CDR3 amino acids: CASSLGGTSGRRETQYF. In DNA, the CDR3 is TGCGCCAGCAGCTTGGGGGGGACTAGCGGGAGGCGAGAGACCCAGTACTTC. Full variable domain (missing parts from reference TRBV5-1 and TRBJ2-5): KAGVTQTPRYLIKTRGQQVTLSCSPISGHRSVSWYQQTPGQGLQFLFEYFSETQRNKGNFPGRFSGRQFSNSRSEMNVSTLELGDSALYLCASSLGGTSGRRETQYFGPGTRLLVL.

This clone was observed a single time. The rearrangement joins TRBV6-5 to TRBJ1-5; D uncertain. The CDR3 covers 13 residues. The V gene's germline CDR1 is MNHEY and CDR2 SVGAGI. V was trimmed by 6 bases and J by 6 bases, leaving 12 bases between them. The CDR3 DNA reads TGTGCCAGCAGCCCCTCCGAATTTCAGCCCCAGCATTTT. The encoded protein is CASSPSEFQPQHF.

This chain joins TRBV30 and TRBJ2-4; tentatively, D is TRBD1 (6 bases). Trimming left V 0 bases short and J 11 bases short, with 8 bases between. Germline values: CDR1 GTSNPN, CDR2 SVGIG (reference sequence). The CDR3 extends over 11 amino acids. The CDR3 spells CAWSVGTFQYF. For the CDR3, the DNA is TGTGCCTGGAGTGTAGGGACATTTCAGTACTTC.

This chain links TRBV5-1 with TRBJ2-5; D possibly corresponds to TRBD2 (6 bases). Germline assignment: CDR1 SGHRS and CDR2 YFSETQ. The CDR3 is made up of 12 amino acids. V lost 4 bases and J lost 4, with 8 bases in between. The CDR3 DNA follows: TGCGCCAGCAGCCTAGCGTCAGAGACCCAGTACTTC. Translation: CASSLASETQYF.

The V and J genes are TRBV27 and TRBJ2-1; D might be TRBD2 (5 bases). CDR1 and CDR2 (germline): MNHEY, SMNVEV (reference sequence). V was shortened by 6 bases and J by 6 bases, with 12 bases between the two germline ends. The CDR3 extends over 13 amino acids. The CDR3 DNA reads TGTGCCAGCAGGGACTTGAGCACCAATGAGCAGTTCTTC. Translation gives CASRDLSTNEQFF.

The genes are TRBV9 and TRBJ2-5; 12 positions agree with TRBD2. The CDR3 is made up of 16 amino acids. With 4 bases clipped from V and 5 bases from J, the junction kept 9 bases outside the gene matches. CDR1 and CDR2 (germline): SGDLS, YYNGEE. The CDR3 loop is CASSRTSGMAPETQYF. The DNA for the CDR3 is TGTGCCAGCAGCAGGACTAGCGGGATGGCTCCGGAGACCCAGTACTTC.

The CDR3 is CASSIPTRDSGFYNEQFF. For the CDR3, the DNA is TGTGCCAGTAGTATACCGACGAGGGATAGCGGCTTTTACAATGAGCAGTTCTTC. The chain recombines TRBV19 with TRBJ2-1; a weak D match, TRBD2 (6 bases). The germline gives CDR1 LNHDA, CDR2 SQIVND (reference sequence). Trimming shortened V by 2 bases and J by 4 bases, and 21 bases separated the two germline ends. CDR3 length equals 18 residues.

The V and J genes are TRBV19 and TRBJ1-2; D not resolved. Germline lookup yields CDR1 LNHDA and CDR2 SQIVND (reference sequence). This CDR3 contains 15 residues. Trimming cost V 3 bases and J 3 bases, with 14 bases left between them. This CDR3 reads CASSIDRPTYYGYTF. The CDR3 DNA sequence: TGTGCCAGTAGTATCGATCGGCCGACCTACTATGGCTACACCTTC.

This clone was recorded a few times. The rearrangement uses TRBV5-6 and TRBJ2-1; D might be TRBD2 (6 bases). Trimming took 5 bases from V and 7 from J, leaving 16 bases between them. Germline assignment: CDR1 SGHDT and CDR2 YYEEEE. CDR3 size: 14 residues. For the CDR3, the DNA is TGTGCCAGCAGGGGCGGGAATTACTTTAATGAGCAGTTCTTC. Residues: CASRGGNYFNEQFF.

CDR3 nucleotide sequence: TGTGCCAGCAGTGAAGAAAGGTCTGGAAACACCATATATTTT. This gives the protein CASSEERSGNTIYF. The chain carries TRBV25-1 and TRBJ1-3; D gene uncertain. The CDR3 covers 14 residues. Per germline, CDR1 MGHDK and CDR2 SYGVNS. Trimming removed 2 bases at V and 1 base at J, with 6 bases between.

This rearrangement joins TRBV7-6 to TRBJ2-6; unclear D gene. The germline V gene has CDR1 SGHVS and CDR2 FNYEAQ. Trimming took off 5 bases at V and 3 bases at J, with 8 bases between the two ends. The CDR3 is 14 residues long. In DNA form, the CDR3 reads TGTGCCAGCAGCGGTGTCGGTGGGGCCAACGTCCTGACTTTC. Its protein is CASSGVGGANVLTF.

The V and J genes are TRBV5-1 and TRBJ2-3; D is perhaps TRBD1 (5 bases). The germline V and J ends were trimmed by 6 bases and 5 bases, with 16 bases remaining between them. CDR1 is SGHRS, CDR2 YFSETQ, per germline. The CDR3 consists of 14 residues. DNA of the CDR3: TGCGCCAGCACCCCCGGGCAGGGAAGAGATACGCAGTATTTT. This gives the protein CASTPGQGRDTQYF.

This chain uses TRBV5-1 with TRBJ2-1; no clear D gene. V was pared by 0 bases and J by 6 bases, with 16 bases between. The CDR3 is made up of 16 amino acids. Looked up from germline, CDR1 is SGHRS and CDR2 is YFSETQ. CDR3 in amino acids: CASSLGALNRLNEQFF. CDR3 sequence (DNA): TGCGCCAGCAGCTTGGGTGCGCTCAACCGACTCAATGAGCAGTTCTTC.